This entry is about one T cell receptor (beta chain). Its specificity is unknown. The sample is drawn from a study of blood T cells in healthy people across ages. General study points: Estimated diversity that came from one million T cells was considered an underestimate. Across the age range, TCR beta diversity per million T cells fell in a roughly linear way.

The use of a sample-barcoded 5' primer and a J-beta primer mix characterized a second PCR of roughly 6 to 11 cycles. TCRdb re-derived calls from the 5' RACE reads in MiXCR, one entry per CDR3 protein. The table has 1.5 million to 2 million distinct CDR3 sequences, approximately 39% seen once; the top ten hold 20% to 25%. The CDR3 extends over 15 amino acids. Germline V gene lookup returns CDR1 SGDLS and CDR2 YYNGEE. Trimming at V came to 1 base and at J to 8 bases, leaving 7 bases not matched to a gene. The receptor's source is a human donor in good health. V and J are TRBV9 and TRBJ1-4; 8 nucleotides line up with TRBD1. The specimen was blood. CDR3 nucleotides: TGTGCCAGCAGCGTAATGCAGGGGGCTCGCGAAAAACTGTTTTTT. This sequence encodes CASSVMQGAREKLFF.